This note documents a single TCR beta chain sequence. The data were obtained in a study of CD8 T cells in Susac syndrome. The junction had 9 bases not matched to a gene; V was cut back by 6 bases and J by 4 bases. Germline V gene sequence: CDR1 SQVTM, CDR2 ANQGSEA. The CDR3 sequence is 15 residues long. RNA amounts of roughly 0.45 to 1 ug underwent reverse transcription with random hexamers. Each CDR3 protein gets one entry after TCRdb re-called the immunoSEQ multiplex PCR reads with MiXCR. The profile shows 100,000 or so distinct CDR3 sequences, just under 95% of them singletons. This chain joins TRBV29-1 and TRBJ2-2; 9 bases align to TRBD1. Specimen: CD4+ T cells from PBMCs. The TCR sequence derives from a human donor with Susac syndrome. CDR3 protein: CSVRSGTGFTGELFF. In DNA form, the CDR3 reads TGCAGCGTCAGATCCGGGACAGGGTTCACCGGGGAGCTGTTTTTT.